This TCR beta chain was identified in a study of cytomegalovirus exposure and HLA in healthy donors. Findings and limits, study-wide: Immune exposure information comprised only CMV serostatus.

Primers: 60 Vbeta forward and 13 Jbeta reverse. Method: immunoSEQ multiplex PCR; TCRdb's copy keeps in-frame clones and lacks some. The repertoire holds about 140,000 clones, with around 80% as singletons. Germline CDR1 and CDR2: MNHEY and SMNVEV (reference sequence). This CDR3 has 16 amino acids. Comment on this clone: The antigen is unknown. At one boundary the junction diverges from the germline segment, which might be a read error.

Sample: PBMCs. V gene TRBV27 combines with J gene TRBJ2-2, with 9 bases fitting TRBD2. The sequence came from a man aged 40-49 years in good health and CMV-seronegative. This CDR3 reads CASGLYAGGPSGELFF. CDR3 in DNA: TGTGCCAGCGGTTTATATGCGGGAGGGCCGTCCGGGGAGCTGTTTTTT.